The subject of this entry is one T cell receptor (beta chain). Its antigen specificity is not known. Base-call qualities are not available, and no considerably larger clone is one nucleotide away. Taken with the paper, the label for time point translates to: pretreatment peripheral blood. A cohort of some 29 patients with locally advanced or metastatic urothelial carcinoma, treated at Memorial Sloan Kettering on a trial protocol, was included. Peripheral blood mononuclear cells were collected pretreatment and during treatment, with between 1 and 8 total time points obtained per patient. The Qiagen DNeasy Blood extraction kit was used to purify genomic DNA from total PBMCs and tumor samples. PBMCs were collected pretreatment and during treatment, and were isolated and stored as previously described. Synthetic TCR analog templates were spiked into each PCR to estimate absolute template abundance from read counts. The immunoSEQ assay used bias-controlled V and J gene primers to amplify TCRbeta CDR3 regions from genomic DNA. Sequencing of rearranged TCRbeta segments was done at approximately 20X coverage. The study's own analysis went as follows. Sequencing errors were corrected by clustering and CDR3s were annotated against IMGT to assign V, D and J genes. Out-of-frame and stop-codon sequences were excluded, and only productive TCRbeta rearrangements were used in downstream analyses. To compute clonality, Shannon entropy was normalized by the log of the number of unique productive sequences and then subtracted from one. Fisher's exact test with Benjamini-Hochberg correction, using a cutoff of adjusted p below 0.01, was how clones that differed between time points or between blood and tumor were identified. TCRdb obtained this table from immuneACCESS and retained in-frame rearrangements with V and J assigned. These tables miss some clones; where compared with another copy, unresolved V genes account for less than half of the shortfall, and the remainder is unexplained. Clonal size and the V and J genes are those of that table, whereas D and trimming came from the DNA. Across this sample there are 60,000 to 75,000 clones, with more than 75% seen only once. The ten largest account for about 16% of the sample.

This record belongs to a study of PD-L1 blockade in urothelial cancer listed by TCRdb under 2017. For the wider study: Therapy was started in the mid-2010s for all patients, and atezolizumab 1,200 mg was administered intravenously every 3 weeks. About nine tenths of the roughly 29 patients were identified as males with urothelial cancer of bladder origin, and a prior smoking history was reported by 18 of 29 patients. An ECOG performance status of 0 or 1 was recorded for the patients, and 0 to 3 prior chemotherapy regimens had been received by the patients. Blood samples were analyzed at 3 weeks after treatment start (second dose) and at 6 weeks after treatment start. Blood samples gave a median of about 150,000 T cells and approximately 80,000 unique TCRs, with a median clonality of 0.080. The study was an exploratory multi-omic analysis of somatic, immune and clinical correlates of response to PD-L1 blockade with atezolizumab in urothelial cancer. Pretreatment tumor samples and matched peripheral blood, collected serially before and after atezolizumab treatment, underwent TCR sequencing. Progression-free survival longer than 6 months counted as durable clinical benefit, and TCR features were additionally tested against both progression-free and overall survival. Whole exome sequencing and RNA sequencing of pretreatment tumors were performed alongside TCR sequencing in the same patients. Durable clinical benefit was achieved by nine patients and was not achieved by 20 patients. Some 30 patients had pretreatment blood TCR-seq, 24 had at least one posttreatment blood collection, and 24 had tumor TCR-seq.

Overall study outcomes, separate from this receptor: Small sample size (n ≈ 29) and many exploratory analyses mean the results are intended to be hypothesis-generating. A pretreatment peripheral blood TCR clonality below the median was linked to improved progression-free and overall survival. Patients with durable benefit showed greater expansion of tumor-associated TCR clones in peripheral blood 3 weeks after starting treatment (n ≈ 22, p = 0.022).

The germline V gene gives CDR1 as SQVTM and CDR2 as ANQGSEA. V is trimmed back by 4 bases and J by 7 bases, and the junction contains 7 bases that no gene match accounts for. The CDR3 holds 13 amino acids from the cysteine to the phenylalanine. Just the 39-base CDR3 DNA is kept, in frame starting at base 1. The clonotype comes from a man aged 55 to 70 with urothelial cancer. In this chain, TRBV29-1 is recombined with TRBJ1-5; TRBD1 lines up with 7 middle nucleotides. This specimen was PBMCs, taken around atezolizumab (anti-PD-L1) treatment. The bases are TGCAGCGTTGCACGAGGGGGCGAACAGCCCCAGCATTTT. This gives the protein CSVARGGEQPQHF.